Below, 31 T cell receptor beta chains from the same sample are listed, as sequenced in a study of blood T cells in healthy people across ages. It was with a sample-barcoded 5' primer and a J-beta primer mix that a second PCR of about 7 to 12 cycles was run. Each CDR3 protein is one row after TCRdb ran MiXCR on the 5' RACE reads. This repertoire shows about 1 million distinct CDR3 sequences, 35% to 55% found once; its top ten account for approximately 17%. The sequencing input was blood. These receptor sequences come from a woman in her fifties or sixties in good health.

In its sample, this clonotype was seen many times. This sequence joins TRBV7-2 and TRBJ1-1; TRBD1 matches 7 bases. The CDR3 spans 14 residues. Germline CDR1 and CDR2: SGHTA and FQGNSA. V lost 1 base to trimming and J lost 10 bases; unmatched junction nucleotides: 9. CDR3 bases: TGTGCCAGCAGCTTAGGCAGGGGGTATGGAGGAGCTTTCTTT. This codes for CASSLGRGYGGAFF.

This sequence joins TRBV28 and TRBJ2-3; TRBD1 is a possible D gene (5 bases). Per the germline V gene, CDR1 is MDHEN and CDR2 is SYDVKM. The CDR3 length is 13 residues. Between the trimmed V and J ends, which lost 5 bases and 2 bases, there was a span of 8 bases. The CDR3 bases are TGTGCCAGCAGTAGCAGGGTCACAGATACGCAGTATTTT. Amino acids: CASSSRVTDTQYF.

This rearrangement joins TRBV27 to TRBJ2-3; 9 bases map to TRBD2. The germline CDR1 and CDR2 sequences are MNHEY and SMNVEV (reference sequence). This CDR3 is 15 amino acids long. The V gene end was trimmed by 7 bases and the J gene end by 1 base; junction bases not matched to a gene: 6. The CDR3 coding sequence is TGTGCCAGCACTCAACGGACTAGCGGCACAGATACGCAGTATTTT. Translating it yields CASTQRTSGTDTQYF.

This clonotype was seen a handful of times. This chain links TRBV9 with TRBJ2-3, with 9 bases identical to TRBD2. Germline-derived CDR1 and CDR2 are SGDLS and YYNGEE. The CDR3 extends over 16 amino acids. V shed 2 bases and J 4 bases; nucleotides not matched to a gene: 8. The DNA of the CDR3 is TGTGCCAGCAGCGTTACGGGTAGCGGGAGCGCAGATACGCAGTATTTT. This encodes CASSVTGSGSADTQYF.

This chain links TRBV27 with TRBJ1-2; 7 nucleotides line up with TRBD1. The CDR3 runs to 15 residues. With V trimmed by 5 bases and J by 8 bases, 14 bases remained unmatched. The V gene's germline CDR1 is MNHEY and CDR2 SMNVEV (reference sequence). CDR3 region: CASSPGQLGRRGYTF. The CDR3 nucleotides are TGTGCCAGCAGTCCGGGACAGCTTGGCCGCAGGGGCTACACCTTC.

This chain links TRBV5-1 with TRBJ2-5; weak D call: TRBD2 (6 bases). The J call is uncertain, as TRBJ2-7 better fits the DNA end. The V gene's germline CDR1 is SGHRS and CDR2 YFSETQ. CDR3 length: 15 amino acids. CDR3 protein: CASSLDSREYYEQYF. CDR3 coding DNA: TGCGCCAGCAGCTTGGACTCCCGGGAGTACTACGAGCAGTACTTC.

The J gene is TRBJ2-5, the V gene TRBV24-1; D unclear. V was cut by 10 bases and J by 7 bases, with 27 bases left in between. The CDR3 extends over 16 amino acids. Germline CDR1 KGHDR, CDR2 SFDVKD. CDR3 nucleotides: TGTGCCACAGCCATTTATTCATCAAGCAAGTTACTGACCCAGTACTTC. Translation: CATAIYSSSKLLTQYF.

This sequence joins TRBV11-1 and TRBJ2-7; tentatively, D is TRBD1 (5 bases). This CDR3 has 15 residues. Germline values: CDR1 SGHAT, CDR2 FQDESV (reference sequence). Trimming removed 5 bases at V and 0 bases at J, with 14 bases between. For the CDR3, the DNA is TGTGCCAGCAGCCCCCCCCAAAGGGGCTCCTACGAGCAGTACTTC. Protein: CASSPPQRGSYEQYF.

This chain uses TRBV21-1 with TRBJ2-1; TRBD2 is the table's D call, not checked against the DNA. TRBV21-1 counts as a pseudogene. The CDR3 is 19 residues long. In nucleotides, the CDR3 is TGTGCCAGCAGCAAAGGAAGGACTAGCGGCCCCACTTCCTACAATGAGCAGTTCTTC. Translation: CASSKGRTSGPTSYNEQFF.

This chain joins TRBV6-2 or TRBV6-3 and TRBJ2-1, with D perhaps TRBD2 (5 bases). V dropped 0 bases and J dropped 6 bases, with 9 bases sitting between them. Germline-derived CDR1 and CDR2 are MNHEY and SVGEGT. This CDR3 has 14 amino acids. The CDR3 loop reads CASSYSKRSNEQFF. The CDR3 DNA sequence: TGTGCCAGCAGTTACTCGAAGCGGTCCAATGAGCAGTTCTTC.

Of note for this clonotype: A much larger clonotype is one base distant, so this may be a read error. This chain joins TRBV19 and TRBJ1-2, with 9 bases aligning to TRBD1. This CDR3 has 15 residues. Germline V CDR1 and CDR2: LNHDA, SQIVND (reference sequence). The CDR3 reads CASSFHRGLGYGHTF. The CDR3, as DNA: TGTGCCAGTAGCTTCCACAGGGGGCTCGGCTATGGCCACACCTTC.

The CDR3 region is CASGPGSAEQFF. The CDR3 coding sequence is TGTGCCAGCGGCCCCGGGTCGGCTGAGCAGTTCTTC. V and J are TRBV11-3 and TRBJ2-1; D remains ambiguous. The V end lost 8 bases, the J end lost 9 bases, and 14 bases lay between the germline ends. This CDR3 spans 12 amino acids. CDR1 and CDR2 (germline): SGHNT, YENEEA.

V is TRBV5-1 and J is TRBJ1-2, with D possibly matching TRBD1 (5 bases). V lost 0 bases, J lost 6 bases, and 12 bases lay in between. CDR1 is SGHRS, CDR2 YFSETQ, per germline. CDR3 length: 14 amino acids. CDR3 sequence reads: CASSLATGYHGYTF. CDR3 coding DNA: TGCGCCAGCAGCTTGGCAACAGGTTATCATGGCTACACCTTC.

CDR3 in amino acids: CASSARDGDTQYF. The DNA for the CDR3 is TGTGCCAGCAGCGCCCGGGATGGAGATACGCAGTATTTT. The rearrangement joins TRBV7-6 to TRBJ2-3; a weak D match, TRBD2 (5 bases). The CDR3 runs to 13 residues. The germline gives CDR1 SGHVS, CDR2 FNYEAQ. The V and J ends lost 5 bases and 5 bases respectively, with 11 bases between them.

This clonotype has only a few counts. V gene TRBV27 combines with J gene TRBJ1-6; the match to TRBD1 covers 9 bases. With V trimmed by 7 bases and J by 2 bases, 9 bases remained unmatched. CDR3 size: 17 residues. CDR1 and CDR2 from the germline V gene are MNHEY and SMNVEV (reference sequence). CDR3 amino acids: CASTTGTGRTYNSPLHF. The CDR3 nucleotides read TGTGCCAGCACCACCGGGACAGGGCGGACCTATAATTCACCCCTCCACTTT.

V usage is TRBV10-3 and J usage is TRBJ2-7, with 14 positions matching TRBD2. The V gene's germline CDR1 is ENHRY and CDR2 SYGVKD. The CDR3 runs 14 residues. V shed 6 bases and J 5 bases; nucleotides not matched to a gene: 3. The CDR3, as DNA: TGTGCCATCAGGACGGGACTAGCGGGAGACGAGCAGTACTTC. This codes for CAIRTGLAGDEQYF.

This clonotype occurred a few times. This chain uses TRBV4-1 with TRBJ2-5, with a possible D match to TRBD2 (5 bases). Trimming took off 1 base at V and 9 bases at J, with 12 bases between the two ends. The CDR3 is 13 amino acids. In germline, CDR1 is MGHRA, CDR2 YSYEKL. The CDR3: CASSQVATTPQYF. As DNA, the CDR3 is TGCGCCAGCAGCCAAGTAGCGACTACTCCCCAGTACTTC.

V is TRBV5-1 and J is TRBJ2-7; D not certain. CDR1 SGHRS and CDR2 YFSETQ come from the germline V gene. V was pared by 2 bases and J by 7 bases, with 25 bases between. The CDR3 totals 17 residues. CDR3 nucleotides: TGCGCCAGCAGCTTTACGCCCTCGGCTGACGGGTTAGGGGAGCAGTACTTC. It translates to CASSFTPSADGLGEQYF.

This chain uses TRBV5-1 with TRBJ2-7, with TRBD2 identical over 11 bases. The CDR3 runs to 15 residues. CDR1 is SGHRS and CDR2 is YFSETQ in the germline V gene. Trimming removed 7 bases from V and 3 bases from J; junction bases left unmatched: 9. The CDR3 spells CASVQGTSGNYEQYF. The DNA of the CDR3 is TGCGCCAGCGTGCAGGGGACTAGCGGCAACTACGAGCAGTACTTC.

V usage is TRBV21-1 and J usage is TRBJ1-2; the D call TRBD1 from the table was never checked on the DNA. TRBV21-1 is a recognized pseudogene. The CDR3 has 17 residues. CDR3 sequence (DNA): TGTGCCAGCATCGCAGAACAGACAGGGGGCCAGGGCTATGGCTACACCTTC. Translated, it gives CASIAEQTGGQGYGYTF.

The chain carries TRBV27 and TRBJ2-5, with TRBD2 identical over 8 bases. The DNA end favors TRBJ2-7, so the J call may be wrong. Germline V CDR1 and CDR2: MNHEY, SMNVEV (reference sequence). The CDR3 sequence is 16 residues long. The CDR3 nucleotides are TGTGCCAGCAGTCGCCCGGACGAGCGGGGGAACTACGAGCAGTACTTC. Translating it yields CASSRPDERGNYEQYF.

The rearrangement uses TRBV7-9 and TRBJ2-5; 7 positions match TRBD1. With 5 bases clipped from V and 11 bases from J, the junction kept 8 bases outside the gene matches. Looked up from germline, CDR1 is SEHNR and CDR2 is FQNEAQ (reference sequence). The CDR3 covers 12 residues. Here the CDR3 reads CASSERDREQYF. Here the CDR3 DNA reads TGTGCCAGCAGCGAACGGGACAGAGAGCAGTACTTC.

The V call is TRBV27, the J call TRBJ2-1; no firm D call. Germline V lookup: CDR1 MNHEY, CDR2 SMNVEV (reference sequence). V lost 5 bases and J 4 bases, leaving 18 bases between the germline ends. The CDR3 loop spans 16 amino acids. CDR3 sequence reads: CASSAPLVLKYNEQFF. CDR3 nucleotides: TGTGCCAGCAGTGCTCCCCTGGTTCTCAAATACAATGAGCAGTTCTTC.

The rearrangement links TRBV5-1 to TRBJ2-1; the match to TRBD2 covers 7 bases. The V gene end was trimmed by 0 bases and the J gene end by 7 bases; junction bases not matched to a gene: 13. The CDR3 has 17 residues. The germline CDR1 and CDR2 sequences are SGHRS and YFSETQ. CDR3 bases: TGCGCCAGCAGCTTGGAACGAGCGGGATGGCCAAAGAATGAGCAGTTCTTC. Translating it yields CASSLERAGWPKNEQFF.

This chain uses TRBV9 with TRBJ2-3; 15 bases fit TRBD2. The CDR3 has 17 amino acids. The V gene end was trimmed by 0 bases and the J gene end by 4 bases; junction bases not matched to a gene: 3. Germline V gene sequence: CDR1 SGDLS, CDR2 YYNGEE. For the CDR3, the DNA is TGTGCCAGCAGCGTAGAAGGACTAGCGGGAGGGTCAGATACGCAGTATTTT. It translates to CASSVEGLAGGSDTQYF.

This clonotype has only a few counts. This sequence joins TRBV5-1 and TRBJ1-1, with 7 bases lining up with TRBD1. The CDR3 runs 15 residues. V shed 4 bases and J 3 bases; nucleotides not matched to a gene: 9. The germline V gene has CDR1 SGHRS and CDR2 YFSETQ. In nucleotides, the CDR3 is TGCGCCAGCAGCCCCAGGGGGAGTTGGGACACTGAAGCTTTCTTT. As protein: CASSPRGSWDTEAFF.

The chain carries TRBV12-3 or TRBV12-4 and TRBJ2-1; 13 bases align to TRBD2. The V gene end was trimmed by 10 bases and the J gene end by 8 bases; junction bases not matched to a gene: 11. This CDR3 spans 15 amino acids. Written as DNA, the CDR3 is TGTGCCATTTTTCTGAGGACTAGCGGGGGCTATGAGCAGTTCTTC. Translation gives CAIFLRTSGGYEQFF.

This clonotype was observed a handful of times. The chain couples TRBV6-2 or TRBV6-3 to TRBJ2-3; D is perhaps TRBD2 (6 bases). The ends were cut back, 2 bases at V and 0 bases at J, with 21 bases in the middle. CDR1 is MNHEY, CDR2 SVGEGT, per germline. This CDR3 has 19 residues. CDR3 sequence: CASSYPLGSGALSTDTQYF. The CDR3 region has the DNA TGTGCCAGCAGTTACCCCCTCGGTAGCGGAGCGCTTAGCACAGATACGCAGTATTTT.

The V call is TRBV6-4, the J call TRBJ2-3, with 8 bases identical to TRBD2. This CDR3 comprises 15 residues. Germline V gene sequence: CDR1 MRHNA, CDR2 SNTAGT. Germline trimming cut 5 bases from V and 5 bases from J; bases unmatched to any gene: 9. CDR3 DNA sequence: TGTGCCAGCAGTCATAGCGGGACCCGGGAAGATACGCAGTATTTT. Translated: CASSHSGTREDTQYF.

The chain uses TRBV11-1 and TRBJ2-7; D gene uncertain. Between the trimmed V and J ends, which lost 6 bases and 0 bases, there was a span of 15 bases. CDR1 SGHAT and CDR2 FQDESV come from the germline V gene (reference sequence). This CDR3 region has 15 residues. The DNA of the CDR3 is TGTGCCAGCAGAAGGCCCGGATCATCCTCCTACGAGCAGTACTTC. Translating it yields CASRRPGSSSYEQYF.

There are a few counts of this clonotype. This chain connects TRBV18 to TRBJ2-2; D unresolved. The V end was cut by 2 bases, the J end by 6 bases, with 10 bases between. The CDR3 spans 14 residues. CDR1 is KGHSH, CDR2 LQKENI, per germline. CDR3 loop: CASSPVFQAGELFF. CDR3 DNA: TGTGCCAGCTCACCAGTGTTTCAGGCCGGGGAGCTGTTTTTT.